The T cell receptor (beta chain) under discussion was sequenced for a study of shared clonotypes between healthy human individuals. Sequencing was performed with immunoSEQ multiplex PCR; in TCRdb, only in-frame clones are kept and a portion is missing. The profile shows roughly 2.5 million clones, around nine tenths of them singletons. Germline lookup yields CDR1 SGHDT and CDR2 YYEEEE. Unmatched junction bases numbered 12, after V lost 4 bases and J lost 0 bases. The CDR3 is 19 residues long. Sequencing was carried out using naive CD4+ T cells sorted from blood. Subset described: CD45RA+ positively selected. The V call is TRBV5-6, the J call TRBJ2-6, with 8 positions matching TRBD1. The source is a young man in good health. CDR3 residues: CASSLYRDRQNSGANVLTF. The CDR3 DNA follows: TGTGCCAGCAGCCTTTACCGGGACAGGCAAAACTCTGGGGCCAACGTCCTGACTTTC.